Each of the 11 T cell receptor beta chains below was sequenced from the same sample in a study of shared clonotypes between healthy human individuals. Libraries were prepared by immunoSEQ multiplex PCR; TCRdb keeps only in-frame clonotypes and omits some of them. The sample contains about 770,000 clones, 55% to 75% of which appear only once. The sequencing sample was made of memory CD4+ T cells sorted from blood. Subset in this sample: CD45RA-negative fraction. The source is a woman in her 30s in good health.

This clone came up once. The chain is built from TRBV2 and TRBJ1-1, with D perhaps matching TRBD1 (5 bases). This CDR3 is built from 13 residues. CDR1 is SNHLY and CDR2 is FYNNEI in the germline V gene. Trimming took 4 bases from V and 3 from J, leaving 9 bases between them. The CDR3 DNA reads TGTGCCAGCAGTGTCGGGGGTGACACTGAAGCTTTCTTT. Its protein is CASSVGGDTEAFF.

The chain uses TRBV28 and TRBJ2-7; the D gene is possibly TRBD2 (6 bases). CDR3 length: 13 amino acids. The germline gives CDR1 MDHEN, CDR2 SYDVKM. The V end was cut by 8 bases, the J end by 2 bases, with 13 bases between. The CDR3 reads CASRGASTYEQYF. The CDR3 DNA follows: TGTGCCAGCCGCGGGGCCTCGACCTACGAGCAGTACTTC.

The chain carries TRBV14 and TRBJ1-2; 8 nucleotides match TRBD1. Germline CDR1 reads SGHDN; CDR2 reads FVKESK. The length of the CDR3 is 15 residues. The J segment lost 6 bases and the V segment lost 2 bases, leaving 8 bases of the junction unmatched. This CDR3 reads CASSQQGARVDGYTF. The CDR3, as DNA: TGTGCCAGCAGCCAACAGGGGGCTCGTGTCGATGGCTACACCTTC.

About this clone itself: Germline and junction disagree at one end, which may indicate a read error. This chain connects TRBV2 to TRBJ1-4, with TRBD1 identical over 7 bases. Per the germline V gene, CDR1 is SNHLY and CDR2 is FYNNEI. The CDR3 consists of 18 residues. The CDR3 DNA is TGTGCCAGCAGGGAAGGGGGACAGTCCTTTGCAACTAATGAAAAACTGTTTTTT. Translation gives CASREGGQSFATNEKLFF.

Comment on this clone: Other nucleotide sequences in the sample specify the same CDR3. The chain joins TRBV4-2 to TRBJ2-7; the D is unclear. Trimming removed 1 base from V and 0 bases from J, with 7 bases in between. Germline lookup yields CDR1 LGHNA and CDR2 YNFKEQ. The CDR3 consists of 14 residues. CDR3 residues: CASSQGPSSYEQYF. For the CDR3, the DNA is TGTGCCAGCAGCCAAGGGCCTAGCTCCTACGAGCAGTACTTC.

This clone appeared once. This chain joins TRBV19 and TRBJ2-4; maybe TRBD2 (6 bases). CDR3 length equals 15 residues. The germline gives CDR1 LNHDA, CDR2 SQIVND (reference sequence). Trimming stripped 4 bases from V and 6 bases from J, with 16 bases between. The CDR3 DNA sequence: TGTGCCAGTAGTACACCTTGGAGGGCCGGAAACATTCAGTACTTC. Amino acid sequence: CASSTPWRAGNIQYF.

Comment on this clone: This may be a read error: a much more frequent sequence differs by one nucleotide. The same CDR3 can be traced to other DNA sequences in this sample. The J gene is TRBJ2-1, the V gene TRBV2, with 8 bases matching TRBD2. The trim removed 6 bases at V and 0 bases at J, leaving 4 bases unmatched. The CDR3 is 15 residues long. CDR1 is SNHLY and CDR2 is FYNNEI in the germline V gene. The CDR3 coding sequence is TGTGCCAGCAGCGAAAGCGGGAGCTCCTACAATGAGCAGTTCTTC. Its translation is CASSESGSSYNEQFF.

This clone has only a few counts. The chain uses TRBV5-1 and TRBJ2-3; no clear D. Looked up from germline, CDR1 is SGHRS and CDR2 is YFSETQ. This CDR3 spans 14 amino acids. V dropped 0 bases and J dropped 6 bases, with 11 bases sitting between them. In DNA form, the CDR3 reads TGCGCCAGCAGCTTGGGTTATAGTACTGATACGCAGTATTTT. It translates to CASSLGYSTDTQYF.

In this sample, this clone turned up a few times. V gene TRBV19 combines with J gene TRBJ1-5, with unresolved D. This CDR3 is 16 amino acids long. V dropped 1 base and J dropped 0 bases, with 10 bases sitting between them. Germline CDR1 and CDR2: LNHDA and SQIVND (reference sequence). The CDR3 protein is CASSIGGYYSNQPQHF. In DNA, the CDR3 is TGTGCCAGTAGTATAGGAGGGTATTATAGCAATCAGCCCCAGCATTTT.

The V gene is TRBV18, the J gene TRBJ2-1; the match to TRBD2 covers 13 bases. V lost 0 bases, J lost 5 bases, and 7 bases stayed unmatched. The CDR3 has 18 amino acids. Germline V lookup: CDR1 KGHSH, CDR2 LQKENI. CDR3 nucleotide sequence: TGTGCCAGCTCACCACCGGGACTAGCGGGGTGGGCCAACAATGAGCAGTTCTTC. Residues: CASSPPGLAGWANNEQFF.

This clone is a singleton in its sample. CDR3 nucleotide sequence: TGTGCCAGCAGCCCCTACTGGACAGGGAGCACAGATACGCAGTATTTT. This translates into CASSPYWTGSTDTQYF. J is TRBJ2-3 and V is TRBV5-8; 8 bases match TRBD1. The CDR3 has 16 amino acids. Unmatched junction bases numbered 7, after V lost 4 bases and J lost 0 bases. Germline CDR1 reads SGHTS; CDR2 reads YDEGEE.